This is a list of T cell receptor beta chains from one sample in a study of cytomegalovirus exposure and HLA in healthy donors. Here immunoSEQ multiplex PCR was the method, and the copy in TCRdb shows in-frame clones only, minus some. This table has roughly 130,000 clones, 60% to 80% appearing once. The specimen sequenced was PBMCs. The receptors were gathered from a young man in good health and CMV-seronegative. Both conserved end residues are part of each CDR3. D genes are given only for firm matches. A row's size may be missing; if present it is once, few, many or a size class.

J	D	V	size	CDR3	DNA
TRBJ2-1	TRBD1	TRBV6-5	-	CASGSDRGNNEQFF	TGTGCCAGCGGGTCGGACAGGGGAAATAATGAGCAGTTCTTC
TRBJ2-1	-	TRBV2	-	CASTRQKGVSYNEQFF	TGTGCCAGCACCCGACAAAAGGGGGTGTCTTACAATGAGCAGTTCTTC
TRBJ2-7	-	TRBV5-1	few	CASSLAGDSYEQYF	TGCGCCAGCAGCTTGGCAGGTGATAGCTACGAGCAGTACTTC
TRBJ1-2	-	TRBV9	-	CASSAQARGFQHGYTF	TGTGCCAGCAGCGCCCAGGCTAGGGGTTTTCAACATGGCTACACCTTC
TRBJ2-7	-	TRBV5-6	few	CASSLYGTSYEQYF	TGTGCCAGCAGCTTATATGGGACATCCTACGAGCAGTACTTC
TRBJ1-1	TRBD1	TRBV9	-	CASSTQTGGRNTEAFF	TGTGCCAGCAGCACCCAGACAGGGGGAAGGAACACTGAAGCTTTCTTT
TRBJ2-6	TRBD1	TRBV14	-	CASSPLGGARSGANVLTF	TGTGCCAGCAGCCCCCTAGGGGGCGCGAGATCTGGGGCCAACGTCCTGACTTTC
TRBJ2-1	-	TRBV30	few	CAWSFPSRDTEKFF	TGTGCCTGGAGTTTTCCCTCCCGGGACACCGAGAAGTTCTTC
TRBJ2-7	TRBD2	TRBV9	-	CASSSSGGAYEQYF	TGTGCCAGCAGCTCCTCCGGGGGGGCGTACGAGCAGTACTTC
TRBJ2-7	-	TRBV20-1	-	CSAATSGEQYF	TGCAGTGCTGCCACATCGGGGGAGCAGTACTTC
TRBJ1-4	TRBD1	TRBV2	-	CATQGGVGEKLFF	TGTGCCACCCAGGGGGGTGTAGGTGAAAAACTGTTTTTT
TRBJ2-2	-	TRBV18	-	CASSLQTGVANTGELFF	TGTGCCAGCTCACTTCAGACGGGGGTGGCGAACACCGGGGAGCTGTTTTTT
TRBJ1-2	TRBD1	TRBV11-3	few	CASSPRDRSYHGYTF	TGTGCCAGCAGCCCCAGGGACAGGTCGTACCATGGCTACACCTTC
TRBJ2-3	-	TRBV30	-	CAWSPGAAPTDTQYF	TGTGCCTGGAGCCCCGGTGCGGCTCCCACAGATACGCAGTATTTT
TRBJ2-1	TRBD2	TRBV6-4	-	CASSAEGLGVYNEQFF	TGTGCCAGCAGTGCGGAGGGACTAGGGGTTTACAATGAGCAGTTCTTC
TRBJ2-7	-	TRBV5-1	-	CASSFGGLQADEQYF	TGCGCCAGCAGCTTTGGGGGACTTCAGGCGGACGAGCAGTACTTC
TRBJ2-1	-	TRBV2	few	CASRTSANNEQFF	TGTGCCAGCAGGACTTCGGCGAACAATGAGCAGTTCTTC
TRBJ1-3	-	TRBV6-5	-	CASAGRDNSGNTIYF	TGTGCCAGCGCGGGCCGGGACAACTCTGGAAACACCATATATTTT
TRBJ2-3	TRBD2	TRBV4-2	-	CASSQEFGGGRGDTQYF	TGTGCCAGCAGCCAAGAGTTCGGCGGGGGGAGGGGAGATACGCAGTATTTT
TRBJ1-4	TRBD1	TRBV5-1	few	CASSLGQGATNEKLFF	TGCGCCAGCAGCCTAGGACAGGGGGCAACTAATGAAAAACTGTTTTTT
TRBJ1-5	-	TRBV12-5	-	CASGLGQAQPQHF	TGTGCTAGTGGTTTGGGACAGGCCCAGCCCCAGCATTTT